These T cell receptor beta chains were read from a single sample in a study of blood T cell repertoires in COVID-19. Here immunoSEQ multiplex PCR was the method, and the copy in TCRdb shows in-frame clones only, minus some. The data contain around 120,000 clones, under 80% of them singletons. Sequencing was performed on peripheral blood. The receptors shown here come from a man between 65 and 80 years old with acute or convalescent COVID-19. CDR3s include the opening cysteine and the closing phenylalanine or tryptophan. D genes are given only for firm matches. Expanded clones are given a class, and other clones once, few, many or no size at all.

J: TRBJ2-5
size: .
D: .
length: 14
V: TRBV3-1/TRBV3-2
DNA: TGTGCCAGCAGCCAAGCCCAGGGACAAGAGACCCAGTACTTC
CDR3: CASSQAQGQETQYF

J: TRBJ2-1
size: .
D: .
length: 17
V: TRBV6-2/TRBV6-3
DNA: TGTGCCAGCAGTTACTCGGAGCGGGCGAGCTCCTACAATGAGCAGTTCTTC
CDR3: CASSYSERASSYNEQFF

J: TRBJ1-3
size: .
D: TRBD1
length: 15
V: TRBV19
DNA: TGTGCCAGTAGGGTAAACAGGGGTTCTGGAAACACCATATATTTT
CDR3: CASRVNRGSGNTIYF

J: TRBJ2-3
size: .
D: TRBD2
length: 16
V: TRBV24-1
DNA: TGTGCCACCAGTGAGCCAAGCGGGGGGGGGACAGATACGCAGTATTTT
CDR3: CATSEPSGGGTDTQYF

J: TRBJ1-3
size: .
D: .
length: 14
V: TRBV7-2
DNA: TGTGCCAGCAGTGTGGGGGCCCCTGGAAACACCATATATTTT
CDR3: CASSVGAPGNTIYF

J: TRBJ1-4
size: .
D: .
length: 12
V: TRBV7-9
DNA: TGTGCCAGCAGCTTACTTTTCGAAAAACTGTTTTTT
CDR3: CASSLLFEKLFF

J: TRBJ2-7
size: .
D: .
length: 14
V: TRBV5-1
DNA: TGCGCCAGCAGTACTACAGGGCTAAGGGACGAGCAGTACTTC
CDR3: CASSTTGLRDEQYF

J: TRBJ1-4
size: few
D: TRBD1
length: 15
V: TRBV5-6
DNA: TGTGCCAGCAGCTTGATCGGACAGGGTCAGGAAAAACTGTTTTTT
CDR3: CASSLIGQGQEKLFF

J: TRBJ2-7
size: .
D: .
length: 12
V: TRBV9
DNA: TGTGCCAGCAGCGTGGACTCGGGGGAGCAGTACTTC
CDR3: CASSVDSGEQYF

J: TRBJ2-5
size: .
D: .
length: 15
V: TRBV11-3
DNA: TGTGCCAGCAGCTTTGGTCAGGGTACATACGAGACCCAGTACTTC
CDR3: CASSFGQGTYETQYF

J: TRBJ2-2
size: .
D: TRBD1
length: 18
V: TRBV5-5
DNA: TGTGCCAGCAGCCTAACGCCAACAGGGGGACTGAACACCGGGGAGCTGTTTTTT
CDR3: CASSLTPTGGLNTGELFF

J: TRBJ2-6
size: .
D: .
length: 16
V: TRBV19
DNA: TGTGCCAGTAGTCCCCGACTGGGCTCTGGGGCCAACGTCCTGACTTTC
CDR3: CASSPRLGSGANVLTF

J: TRBJ2-1
size: few
D: .
length: 16
V: TRBV4-1
DNA: TGCGCCAGCAGCCTACTGGCCGGGGCGGGGAACAATGAGCAGTTCTTC
CDR3: CASSLLAGAGNNEQFF

J: TRBJ1-1
size: .
D: .
length: 13
V: TRBV2
DNA: TGTGCCAGCAGTAATGAGGGTGGCACTGAAGCTTTCTTT
CDR3: CASSNEGGTEAFF

J: TRBJ2-5
size: .
D: TRBD2
length: 18
V: TRBV6-2/TRBV6-3
DNA: TGTGCCAGCAGTTACGATCTAGCGGGGGGGCTCCACCAAGAGACCCAGTACTTC
CDR3: CASSYDLAGGLHQETQYF

J: TRBJ1-1
size: once
D: TRBD1
length: 18
V: TRBV7-2
DNA: TGTGCCAGCAGCACCCTCCGGGACAGGGGGCGCCGGAACACTGAAGCTTTCTTT
CDR3: CASSTLRDRGRRNTEAFF

J: TRBJ1-5
size: .
D: TRBD1
length: 15
V: TRBV7-8
DNA: TGTGCCAGCAGCTGGGCCGGGACAGATAATCAGCCCCAGCATTTT
CDR3: CASSWAGTDNQPQHF

J: TRBJ1-1
size: .
D: TRBD1
length: 15
V: TRBV9
DNA: TGTGCCAGCAGCCCGCGGACAGGGATTAGTGCTGAAGCTTTCTTT
CDR3: CASSPRTGISAEAFF

J: TRBJ2-7
size: .
D: TRBD2
length: 15
V: TRBV27
DNA: TGTGCCAGCACGGCGGGGGGGCAGGGAACCTACGAGCAGTACTTC
CDR3: CASTAGGQGTYEQYF

J: TRBJ2-2
size: .
D: TRBD2
length: 14
V: TRBV9
DNA: TGTGCCAGCAGAAGACTAGCGGGGGTCGGGGAGCTGTTTTTT
CDR3: CASRRLAGVGELFF

J: TRBJ1-1
size: .
D: .
length: 13
V: TRBV5-1
DNA: TGCGCCAGCAGCTTGGGTAAGAACACTGAAGCTTTCTTT
CDR3: CASSLGKNTEAFF

J: TRBJ2-7
size: once
D: TRBD1
length: 16
V: TRBV5-1
DNA: TGCGCCAGCAGCTTGGGTTTGACAGGGAAGACCTACGAGCAGTACTTC
CDR3: CASSLGLTGKTYEQYF

J: TRBJ2-3
size: once
D: .
length: 14
V: TRBV9
DNA: TGTGCCAGCAGCGCCACCACGGGCACAGATACGCAGTATTTT
CDR3: CASSATTGTDTQYF

J: TRBJ1-1
size: .
D: .
length: 11
V: TRBV6-6
DNA: TGTGCCAGCGGTAGGGGCACTGAAGCTTTCTTT
CDR3: CASGRGTEAFF

J: TRBJ1-4
size: .
D: TRBD1
length: 15
V: TRBV11-3
DNA: TGTGCCAGCAGCCCTAAGGACAGGGGAGTTGAAAAACTGTTTTTT
CDR3: CASSPKDRGVEKLFF

J: TRBJ2-5
size: .
D: TRBD2
length: 15
V: TRBV11-3
DNA: TGTGCCAGCAGCCCACGGGGACGGGGGGAAGAGACCCAGTACTTC
CDR3: CASSPRGRGEETQYF